The sequence of this T cell receptor beta chain was determined in a study of blood T cell repertoires in COVID-19. Study background: Collection of acute and convalescent COVID-19 samples took place in the United States, Italy and Spain. From T cells, B-cell-depleted T cells, or PBMCs came the material, which was cDNA or gDNA.

Repertoires were generated with immunoSEQ multiplex PCR, while TCRdb's copy carries only in-frame clones and drops some. Among 150,000 to 200,000 clones, roughly 82% were seen once, and the ten largest hold 4% to 6.5%. This CDR3 contains 14 residues. CDR1 is PRHDT and CDR2 is FYEKMQ in the germline V gene (reference sequence). Trimming took 3 bases from V and 5 from J; bases not matched to a gene: 6. This study enrolled people aged 18 to 89 from about two dozen US geographic areas. Allocation to cohorts depended on clinical history reported by the participants. This chain links TRBV13 with TRBJ1-2, with TRBD1 identical over 7 bases. The TCR was taken from a woman aged 55-70 years with acute COVID-19. Sequencing was performed on PBMCs or T cells enriched from blood (not recorded which). CDR3 in amino acids: CASSFQGGRYGYTF. CDR3 DNA: TGTGCCAGCAGCTTTCAGGGGGGAAGATATGGCTACACCTTC.